The text below deals with one T cell receptor (beta chain). The antigen this receptor binds is unknown. There are no base qualities to consult, and no much larger clone falls within one base. This entry belongs to a study of PD-L1 blockade in urothelial cancer (dated by TCRdb to about 2017). The study in broad terms: All patients started therapy around 2014 and received atezolizumab 1,200 mg intravenously every 3 weeks. About 85% of the 29 patients were identified as males with urothelial cancer of bladder origin, and a prior smoking history was reported by 18 of 29 patients. An ECOG performance status of 0 or 1 was recorded for the patients, and 0 to 3 prior chemotherapy regimens had been received by the patients. Blood samples were analyzed at 3 weeks after treatment start (second dose) and at 6 weeks after treatment start. Blood samples gave a median of about 130,000 T cells and under 85,000 unique TCRs, with a median clonality of roughly 0.08. An exploratory multi-omic analysis was conducted of the somatic, immune and clinical correlates of response to PD-L1 blockade with atezolizumab in urothelial cancer. Pretreatment tumor samples, along with matched peripheral blood serially collected before and after atezolizumab treatment, were subjected to TCR sequencing. Durable clinical benefit meant progression-free survival longer than 6 months, and TCR features were also tested against progression-free and overall survival. In the same patients, whole exome sequencing and RNA sequencing of pretreatment tumors were performed in addition to TCR sequencing. Durable clinical benefit was achieved by nine patients but not by the remaining 20. Twenty-nine patients had pretreatment blood TCR-seq, some 24 had at least one posttreatment blood collection, and some 24 had tumor TCR-seq.

This specimen's time point label, per the study, means: pretreatment peripheral blood. A cohort of 25 to 30 patients with locally advanced or metastatic urothelial carcinoma, treated at Memorial Sloan Kettering on a trial protocol, was included. Peripheral blood mononuclear cells were collected from each patient pretreatment and during treatment, giving between 1 and 8 total time points per patient. The Qiagen DNeasy Blood extraction kit was used to purify genomic DNA from total PBMCs and from tumor samples. PBMCs were collected pretreatment and during treatment, and were isolated and stored as previously described. CDR1 and CDR2 are drawn from the germline V gene (reference sequence): MNHNY, SVGAGI. V is cut by 1 base and J by 7 bases, and the space between the germline ends is 17 bases. The CDR3, cysteine through phenylalanine, is 16 amino acids long. Only the CDR3 portion is preserved as DNA: 48 bases, with reading frame beginning at the first base.

Paper-wide results and their limitations: Improved progression-free and overall survival was found to be associated with pretreatment peripheral blood TCR clonality below the median. Greater expansion of tumor-associated TCR clones in peripheral blood 3 weeks after the start of treatment was observed in patients with durable benefit (n of about 20, p = 0.022). Because the sample size was small (n of about 27) and many of the analyses were exploratory, the results are meant to be hypothesis-generating.

Synthetic TCR analog templates were spiked into each PCR so that absolute template abundance could be estimated from read counts. The immunoSEQ assay was used to amplify TCRbeta CDR3 regions from genomic DNA with bias-controlled V and J gene primers. Rearranged TCRbeta segments were sequenced at approximately 20X coverage. The paper's processing steps were these. Sequencing errors were corrected by clustering and CDR3s were annotated against IMGT to assign V, D and J genes. Only productive TCRbeta rearrangements were used in downstream analyses, excluding out-of-frame or stop-codon sequences. To compute clonality, Shannon entropy was normalized by the log of the number of unique productive sequences and then subtracted from one. Clones differing between time points or between blood and tumor were identified using Fisher's exact test with Benjamini-Hochberg correction, with an adjusted p below 0.01 applied as the threshold. The clones in this table, taken by TCRdb from immuneACCESS, are in-frame only. Not every clone is retained; where verified, under half of the shortfall comes from an unresolved V gene, and the cause of the rest is unknown. That table supplies the V and J calls and clone size; D and trimming were determined from the DNA. This sample is represented by tens of thousands of clones; around 81% of them were singletons. Of the sample, around 5.7% is held by the ten largest clones.

The sequenced sample was PBMCs, obtained around atezolizumab (anti-PD-L1) treatment. Here the chain combines TRBV6-6 and TRBJ2-1; a weak D assignment points to TRBD2 (6 bases agree). The source is a man aged 65 to 85 with urothelial cancer. The CDR3 region reads CASSYFGGFGENEQFF. The DNA sequence reads TGTGCCAGCAGTTACTTCGGGGGATTCGGGGAGAATGAGCAGTTCTTC.